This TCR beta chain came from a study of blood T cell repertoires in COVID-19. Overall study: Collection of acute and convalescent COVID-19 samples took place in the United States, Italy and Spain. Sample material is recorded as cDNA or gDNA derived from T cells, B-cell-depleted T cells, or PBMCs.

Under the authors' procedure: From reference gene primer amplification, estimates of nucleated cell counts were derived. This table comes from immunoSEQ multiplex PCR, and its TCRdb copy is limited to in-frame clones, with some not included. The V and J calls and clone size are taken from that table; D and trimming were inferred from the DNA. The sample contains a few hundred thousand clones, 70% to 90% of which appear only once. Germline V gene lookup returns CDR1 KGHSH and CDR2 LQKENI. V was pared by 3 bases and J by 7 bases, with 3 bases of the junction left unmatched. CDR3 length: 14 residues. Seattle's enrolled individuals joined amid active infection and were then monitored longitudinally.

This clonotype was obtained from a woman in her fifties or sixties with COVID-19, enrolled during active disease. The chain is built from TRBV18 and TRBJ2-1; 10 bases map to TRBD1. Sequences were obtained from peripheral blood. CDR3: CASSPGTGVNEQFF. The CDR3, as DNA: TGTGCCAGCTCACCCGGGACAGGGGTTAATGAGCAGTTCTTC.